The clone carrying this T cell receptor beta chain was observed a handful of times. The sample originates from a study of blood T cell repertoires in COVID-19. The overall study: The United States, Italy and Spain supplied acute and convalescent COVID-19 samples. Nucleic acid was either cDNA or gDNA, and it came from T cells, B-cell-depleted T cells, or PBMCs.

This CDR3 has 15 residues. Trimming took 2 bases from V and 5 from J, leaving 15 bases between them. The germline V gene has CDR1 LNHDA and CDR2 SQIVND (reference sequence). Recruited during active infection, patients (from Seattle) were subsequently followed longitudinally. Per the original methods: Quantification of nucleated cells was approximated via reference gene primer amplification. Some clones are missing from TCRdb's copy, which holds only in-frame ones; the method was immunoSEQ multiplex PCR. The V and J calls and the clone size are those of that table, but D and trimming were determined from the DNA. The sample gives 130,000 to 150,000 clones, roughly 80% of which show up once; just under 5% is in the top ten.

V usage is TRBV19 and J usage is TRBJ1-1; D gene ambiguous. Input material: peripheral blood. The clonotype comes from a woman in her seventies with COVID-19, enrolled during active disease. The chain's CDR3 is CASSIWRPRGTEAFF. The DNA for the CDR3 is TGTGCCAGTAGTATATGGCGGCCCCGCGGTACTGAAGCTTTCTTT. The full variable domain, completed using reference TRBV19 and TRBJ1-1, is DGGITQSPKYLFRKEGQNVTLSCEQNLNHDAMYWYRQDPGQGLRLIYYSQIVNDFQKGDIAEGYSVSREKKESFPLTVTSAQKNPTAFYLCASSIWRPRGTEAFFGQGTRLTVV.